The next 28 T cell receptor beta chains were all read from a single sample in a study of cytomegalovirus exposure and HLA in healthy donors. The PCR used 60 Vbeta and 13 Jbeta primers. Method: immunoSEQ multiplex PCR; TCRdb's copy keeps in-frame clones and lacks some. This table has fewer than 140,000 clones, 65% to 80% appearing once. The sequenced sample was PBMCs. The source is a man between 60 and 75 years old in good health and CMV-seronegative.

This chain uses TRBV4-3 with TRBJ2-1; 7 nucleotides agree with TRBD1. CDR3 length equals 13 residues. From germline, CDR1 is LGHNA and CDR2 YSLEER. V trimming: 4 bases; J trimming: 10 bases; junction bases outside the gene matches: 7. The CDR3 spells CASSPDRVGEQFF. The CDR3 DNA sequence: TGCGCCAGCAGCCCCGACAGGGTTGGGGAGCAGTTCTTC.

The chain's CDR3 is CASSLGTGWGTEAFF. DNA of the CDR3: TGTGCCAGCAGCTTAGGGACAGGGTGGGGCACTGAAGCTTTCTTT. This chain links TRBV7-2 with TRBJ1-1; 8 bases fit TRBD1. J gave up 4 bases and V 1 base, and 5 bases lay outside the gene matches. This CDR3 spans 15 amino acids. CDR1 is SGHTA and CDR2 is FQGNSA in the germline V gene. The full variable domain, its missing parts supplied by reference TRBV7-2 and TRBJ1-1, is GAGVSQSPSNKVTEKGKDVELRCDPISGHTALYWYRQSLGQGLEFLIYFQGNSAPDKSGLPSDRFSAERTGGSVSTLTIQRTQQEDSAVYLCASSLGTGWGTEAFFGQGTRLTVV.

This rearrangement joins TRBV5-8 to TRBJ2-7; the D is unclear. The V gene lost 4 bases and the J gene lost 0 bases, with 11 bases spanning the gap. CDR1 is SGHTS, CDR2 YDEGEE, per germline. CDR3 length equals 14 residues. In DNA form, the CDR3 reads TGTGCCAGCAGCCTTGGCCCTCCCTCCTACGAGCAGTACTTC. Translating gives CASSLGPPSYEQYF.

The J gene is TRBJ2-3, the V gene TRBV18; 7 bases align to TRBD2. The germline gives CDR1 KGHSH, CDR2 LQKENI. The CDR3 runs 14 residues. V lost 3 bases and J lost 5; bases outside the gene matches: 5. CDR3: CASSPGTIKDTQYF. The CDR3 DNA is TGTGCCAGCTCACCTGGGACTATTAAAGATACGCAGTATTTT.

The V gene is TRBV28, the J gene TRBJ2-7, with TRBD1 matching 9 bases. V dropped 6 bases and J dropped 1; count of bases not matched to a gene: 4. The germline CDR1 and CDR2 sequences are MDHEN and SYDVKM. The CDR3 contains 14 residues. CDR3 protein: CASRTGGLSYEQYF. The CDR3 DNA reads as TGTGCCAGCAGGACAGGGGGATTATCCTACGAGCAGTACTTC. The full variable domain, with the rest looked up from reference TRBV28 and TRBJ2-7, is DVKVTQSSRYLVKRTGEKVFLECVQDMDHENMFWYRQDPGLGLRLIYFSYDVKMKEKGDIPEGYSVSREKKERFSLILESASTNQTSMYLCASRTGGLSYEQYFGPGTRLTVT.

The CDR3 nucleotides are TGTGCCAGCAGTCCAGGACAGGCGAATTCACCCCTCCACTTT. Amino acid sequence: CASSPGQANSPLHF. The gene calls are TRBV28 and TRBJ1-6, with TRBD1 identical over 7 bases. Germline V CDR1 and CDR2: MDHEN, SYDVKM. V dropped 5 bases and J dropped 7; count of bases not matched to a gene: 5. The CDR3 length is 14 residues. Full variable domain (remainder filled in from reference TRBV28 and TRBJ1-6): DVKVTQSSRYLVKRTGEKVFLECVQDMDHENMFWYRQDPGLGLRLIYFSYDVKMKEKGDIPEGYSVSREKKERFSLILESASTNQTSMYLCASSPGQANSPLHFGNGTRLTVT.

This sequence joins TRBV19 and TRBJ2-2, with D possibly being TRBD1 (6 bases). Trimming stripped 4 bases from V and 0 bases from J, with 9 bases between. The germline V gene has CDR1 LNHDA and CDR2 SQIVND (reference sequence). The CDR3 covers 15 residues. CDR3 sequence (DNA): TGTGCCAGTAGTACGGGACATCCGAACACCGGGGAGCTGTTTTTT. Residues: CASSTGHPNTGELFF.

The chain recombines TRBV6-5 with TRBJ2-7; 7 nucleotides line up with TRBD1. J was trimmed by 6 bases and V by 5 bases; bases with no gene match: 10. The length of the CDR3 is 14 residues. In germline, CDR1 is MNHEY, CDR2 SVGAGI. CDR3: CASSPTGLSGEQYF. The CDR3 DNA sequence: TGTGCCAGCAGTCCGACAGGGTTGTCGGGCGAGCAGTACTTC.

The V gene is TRBV6-5, the J gene TRBJ1-6; 8 bases are a match to TRBD1. The CDR3 runs 16 residues. Germline V CDR1 and CDR2: MNHEY, SVGAGI. J was trimmed by 8 bases and V by 2 bases; bases with no gene match: 8. The CDR3 DNA reads TGTGCCAGCAGTTACCACGGCAGGGGGCGCGATTCACCCCTCCACTTT. Its translation: CASSYHGRGRDSPLHF.

The V and J genes are TRBV27 and TRBJ2-3, with TRBD2 matching 13 bases. Looked up from germline, CDR1 is MNHEY and CDR2 is SMNVEV (reference sequence). The junction had 2 bases not matched to a gene; V was cut back by 6 bases and J by 2 bases. The CDR3 contains 15 residues. The CDR3 region has the DNA TGTGCCAGCAGGGGGACTAGCGGGGCCACAGATACGCAGTATTTT. As protein: CASRGTSGATDTQYF.

The rearrangement links TRBV7-2 to TRBJ2-5, with D perhaps matching TRBD2 (6 bases). With 5 bases removed from V and 1 base from J, the gap between germline ends came to 8 bases. CDR3 length: 13 amino acids. In germline, CDR1 is SGHTA, CDR2 FQGNSA. The CDR3 DNA sequence: TGTGCCAGCAGCCGGGGACTCCAAGAGACCCAGTACTTC. Amino acid sequence: CASSRGLQETQYF.

This clone came up a few times. The chain combines TRBV4-1 with TRBJ1-5, with 8 bases identical to TRBD1. Per germline, CDR1 MGHRA and CDR2 YSYEKL. J gave up 7 bases and V 2 bases, and 4 bases lay outside the gene matches. The CDR3 runs to 14 residues. The CDR3, as DNA: TGCGCCAGCAGCCAAAACAGGGGGATACAGCCCCAGCATTTT. Residues: CASSQNRGIQPQHF.

The chain employs TRBV6-4 and TRBJ1-5, with 8 bases fitting TRBD1. Germline V gives CDR1 MRHNA, CDR2 SNTAGT. This CDR3 is 16 amino acids long. J was trimmed by 7 bases and V by 4 bases; bases with no gene match: 12. CDR3 in DNA: TGTGCCAGCAGTGCCTTCGGACAGGGATTTTCCCAGCCCCAGCATTTT. Protein sequence: CASSAFGQGFSQPQHF.

In DNA, the CDR3 is TGTGCCAGCAGTCCGACAGGGTCTATCTATGGCTACACCTTC. Translating gives CASSPTGSIYGYTF. This chain uses TRBV27 with TRBJ1-2, with TRBD1 identical over 7 bases. Germline lookup yields CDR1 MNHEY and CDR2 SMNVEV (reference sequence). There are 14 residues in the CDR3. V shed 5 bases, J shed 4 bases, and the junction held 7 bases outside the gene matches.

V usage is TRBV7-2 and J usage is TRBJ2-3, with TRBD2 identical over 11 bases. CDR3 length: 18 residues. The V gene's germline CDR1 is SGHTA and CDR2 FQGNSA. V trimming: 3 bases; J trimming: 1 base; junction bases outside the gene matches: 9. DNA of the CDR3: TGTGCCAGCAGCTTTAGCGGGGGGGCCTTATTCGGCACAGATACGCAGTATTTT. It translates to CASSFSGGALFGTDTQYF.

V is TRBV4-1 and J is TRBJ1-4; 9 bases line up with TRBD1. CDR1 is MGHRA and CDR2 is YSYEKL in the germline V gene. The CDR3 is 16 amino acids. V dropped 0 bases and J dropped 7; count of bases not matched to a gene: 6. CDR3 residues: CASSQDRDREVEKLFF. The DNA of the CDR3 is TGCGCCAGCAGCCAAGACCGGGACAGGGAGGTTGAAAAACTGTTTTTT.

The rearrangement uses TRBV18 and TRBJ2-3; 14 nucleotides line up with TRBD2. V lost 7 bases, J lost 9 bases, and 15 bases stayed unmatched. Germline loops: CDR1 KGHSH, CDR2 LQKENI. This CDR3 has 17 residues. CDR3 DNA sequence: TGTGCCAGCTTCTCCGGGACTAGCGGGGGCCCCTTGGAAACGCAGTATTTT. It translates to CASFSGTSGGPLETQYF.

This sequence joins TRBV7-2 and TRBJ2-3; possible D gene TRBD2, 7 bases. The germline V gene encodes CDR1 SGHTA and CDR2 FQGNSA. This CDR3 is 15 amino acids long. Trimming shortened V by 7 bases and J by 6 bases, and 20 bases separated the two germline ends. CDR3 DNA sequence: TGTGCCAGCAACTCAGGCGGGGGCCAGGGGGATACGCAGTATTTT. The encoded protein is CASNSGGGQGDTQYF.

This clone has just a few counts. The chain links TRBV4-2 to TRBJ1-5; 7 bases line up with TRBD1. This CDR3 spans 16 amino acids. V was pared by 6 bases and J by 2 bases, with 10 bases of the junction left unmatched. Germline CDR1 LGHNA, CDR2 YNFKEQ. CDR3 sequence reads: CASSPTGRSGNQPQHF. CDR3 sequence (DNA): TGTGCCAGCAGTCCGACAGGGAGGTCGGGCAATCAGCCCCAGCATTTT.

This chain connects TRBV7-6 to TRBJ2-7; 8 bases fit TRBD2. V dropped 6 bases and J dropped 4; count of bases not matched to a gene: 8. CDR1 is SGHVS and CDR2 is FNYEAQ in the germline V gene. This CDR3 spans 14 amino acids. The CDR3 sequence is CASSLGTRGYEQYF. The CDR3 DNA is TGTGCCAGCAGTCTAGGGACTAGAGGTTACGAGCAGTACTTC.

The V call is TRBV2, the J call TRBJ1-5, with 7 bases that match TRBD1. Germline CDR1 is SNHLY and CDR2 is FYNNEI. The CDR3 has 15 amino acids. Losses at the gene ends were 6 bases for V and 2 bases for J; bases not matched to a gene: 7. Here the CDR3 reads CASSRQGSGNQPQHF. In DNA form, the CDR3 reads TGTGCCAGCAGCCGACAGGGCTCTGGCAATCAGCCCCAGCATTTT. Variable domain in full (rest from reference TRBV2 and TRBJ1-5): EPEVTQTPSHQVTQMGQEVILRCVPISNHLYFYWYRQILGQKVEFLVSFYNNEISEKSEIFDDQFSVERPDGSNFTLKIRSTKLEDSAMYFCASSRQGSGNQPQHFGDGTRLSIL.

The sample holds a few counts of this clone. The chain has TRBV9 and TRBJ2-7; 16 bases map to TRBD2. This CDR3 contains 20 residues. Germline CDR1 and CDR2: SGDLS and YYNGEE. After removal of 3 bases from V and 0 bases from J, the junction contained 12 bases not matched to a gene. The DNA for the CDR3 is TGTGCCAGCAGCGCCACATCGGGACTAGCGGGGGGGTCCAACTCCTACGAGCAGTACTTC. Translation gives CASSATSGLAGGSNSYEQYF.

This clone was recorded once. The J gene is TRBJ2-3, the V gene TRBV28; 7 bases match TRBD1. Germline V gene lookup returns CDR1 MDHEN and CDR2 SYDVKM. The CDR3 spans 13 residues. The J segment lost 2 bases and the V segment lost 9 bases, leaving 5 bases of the junction unmatched. The CDR3: CASTGESTDTQYF. CDR3 DNA: TGTGCCAGTACAGGGGAATCCACAGATACGCAGTATTTT.

The V call is TRBV5-1, the J call TRBJ2-2; 11 nucleotides agree with TRBD1. The germline gives CDR1 SGHRS, CDR2 YFSETQ. Germline trimming cut 2 bases from V and 3 bases from J; bases unmatched to any gene: 6. This CDR3 is built from 17 residues. Here the CDR3 DNA reads TGCGCCAGCAGCTTTACAGGGACAGGGGGGTACACCGGGGAGCTGTTTTTT. Translating it yields CASSFTGTGGYTGELFF. Full variable domain (remainder filled in from reference TRBV5-1 and TRBJ2-2): KAGVTQTPRYLIKTRGQQVTLSCSPISGHRSVSWYQQTPGQGLQFLFEYFSETQRNKGNFPGRFSGRQFSNSRSEMNVSTLELGDSALYLCASSFTGTGGYTGELFFGEGSRLTVL.

The chain combines TRBV5-1 with TRBJ2-3, with 13 bases identical to TRBD2. This CDR3 has 16 residues. Germline trimming cut 4 bases from V and 2 bases from J; bases unmatched to any gene: 4. Germline V gene lookup returns CDR1 SGHRS and CDR2 YFSETQ. The CDR3 coding sequence is TGCGCCAGCAGCCGGGGACTAGCGGGGACCACAGATACGCAGTATTTT. The encoded protein is CASSRGLAGTTDTQYF.

This chain links TRBV2 with TRBJ1-1, with a possible D match to TRBD1 (6 bases). Trimming stripped 6 bases from V and 2 bases from J, with 10 bases between. The germline V gene has CDR1 SNHLY and CDR2 FYNNEI. The CDR3 extends over 13 amino acids. The CDR3 region is CASRWTENTEAFF. The DNA of the CDR3 is TGTGCCAGCAGATGGACAGAAAACACTGAAGCTTTCTTT.

The V and J genes are TRBV5-1 and TRBJ1-6, with D unresolved. The CDR3 runs to 14 residues. The V and J ends lost 0 bases and 11 bases respectively, with 12 bases between them. The germline gives CDR1 SGHRS, CDR2 YFSETQ. CDR3 region: CASSLAEGGAPLHF. Here the CDR3 DNA reads TGCGCCAGCAGCTTGGCCGAGGGAGGAGCACCCCTCCACTTT. Looking up the rest from reference TRBV5-1 and TRBJ1-6 gives the full variable domain: KAGVTQTPRYLIKTRGQQVTLSCSPISGHRSVSWYQQTPGQGLQFLFEYFSETQRNKGNFPGRFSGRQFSNSRSEMNVSTLELGDSALYLCASSLAEGGAPLHFGNGTRLTVT.

The gene calls are TRBV7-2 and TRBJ2-4, with 9 nucleotides matching TRBD1. V shed 5 bases, J shed 3 bases, and the junction held 5 bases outside the gene matches. Germline V gene lookup returns CDR1 SGHTA and CDR2 FQGNSA. The CDR3 spans 15 residues. The CDR3 here is CASSIRQGVKNIQYF. The CDR3 DNA follows: TGTGCCAGCAGCATCCGACAGGGGGTCAAAAACATTCAGTACTTC.